Listed here is a single TCR beta chain. The antigen this receptor binds is unknown. This may stem from a read error, because a much larger clone lies one nucleotide away. Hyperthyroidism patients were newly diagnosed, had a disease duration of under 2 months, and were aged 18 to 65 years. The study excluded patients with uncontrolled infections, other autoimmune diseases, pregnancy or lactation. Diagnoses were established on the basis of clinical symptoms, serum thyroxine and TRAb, thyroid ultrasound, and orbital computed tomography. Blood from progressor patients was drawn when they were first diagnosed with hyperthyroidism, before any ophthalmopathy symptoms appeared. PBMCs were isolated from about 9.2 ml of fresh peripheral blood by Ficoll-Paque density gradient centrifugation. Progressor patients were first diagnosed with Graves' hyperthyroidism and then developed ophthalmopathy during follow-up. Trizol reagent was used to extract total RNA, and RNA quality was then checked on an Agilent 2100 Bioanalyzer.

The TCR beta CDR3 regions were amplified from the RNA transcripts. The TCR CDR3 was subjected to a first round of RT-PCR using the HTBI primer set and the Qiagen OneStep RT-PCR kit. The libraries were constructed in a second round of multiplex PCR and then size-selected and purified. The libraries were sequenced on an Illumina HiSeq2000 using paired-end 100 bp reads. The authors' pipeline ran thus. SOAPnuke was used to process the raw data, removing reads that contained adapters or uncalled bases, had a mean Phred below 15, or lacked an exact match to the constant primer or identifier. High-quality paired reads were merged using COPE v1.2.5, and each unique nucleotide sequence was defined as a clonotype. Clonotypes were aligned to IMGT TRBV, TRBD and TRBJ reference segments using MiTCR v1.1. Analysis was restricted to V-J combinations with a frequency above 0.0001, which covered roughly 99% of repertoires. The TCS score was defined as the ratio of F50 (clonal expansion) to E x V (chaos), calculated using BLOSUM62-based TCRdist between CDR3 peptides within each V-J. Welch's t-statistics and random forest reduced around 520 V-J features to 13, which were used in a naive Bayes classifier (R e1071). TCRdb ran its own pipeline on the public reads, namely fastp trimming at Q25 and MiXCR clone calling, and kept in-frame beta chains. Rows with a matching CDR3 protein are joined into one entry that keeps the most common DNA and genes. It is TCRdb's table, rather than the study itself, that gives the V and J calls and clone size. This sample holds a few hundred thousand distinct CDR3 sequences; approximately 14% were observed only once. Around a quarter of the sample rests with the top ten.

The CDR3 covers 16 residues, taking in both the cysteine and the phenylalanine. Only CDR3 DNA remains: 48 bases, in frame from the first base. CDR1 is given as LGHNA and CDR2 as YSLEER, both from the germline V gene. This record comes from a study of T cells in Graves' hyperthyroidism and ophthalmopathy (dated by TCRdb to the late 2010s). In the study overall: Peripheral blood samples were taken at the time of initial diagnosis, prior to any treatment. After blood sampling, hyperthyroidism patients were treated with methimazole at a starting dose of 30 mg daily, and ophthalmopathy patients were treated with high-dose intravenous methylprednisolone. To identify distinguishing TCR V-J signatures, a discovery cohort of about a hundred patients was used, comprising some 45 with Graves' ophthalmopathy and 57 with stable Graves' hyperthyroidism. The paper reports TCR Vbeta CDR3 sequencing of 140 or so peripheral blood samples: fewer than 50 ophthalmopathy, about 75 hyperthyroidism and around 17 progressor patients. The study also compared thyroid tissue and blood T-cell repertoires from a handful of Graves' hyperthyroidism patients. The roughly 91 discovery patients were randomly divided into training and test sets at a 7:3 ratio. Prospective prediction of ophthalmopathy was tested in an independent validation cohort consisting of 18 to 20 hyperthyroidism patients and around 16 patients who later progressed to ophthalmopathy.

The research as a whole found: In cross-validation, a model built on a 13 V-J signature told ophthalmopathy apart from stable hyperthyroidism with 87.88% sensitivity and approximately 81% specificity, and in testing the same model reached 80%/75%. In validation, the model predicted progression to ophthalmopathy with roughly 70% sensitivity and over 72% specificity, a median of around 6.6 months before onset. Sample size was not statistically predetermined, and blinding of investigators to group allocation was not performed. Most expanded thyroid clonotypes (frequency above 0.001) were also detected in blood, a finding suggesting that blood repertoires may reflect thyroid immune responses.

Sequenced: blood. The chain couples TRBV4-3 to TRBJ2-7; TRBD2 matches 10 bases in the middle. This clonotype was sampled from a woman aged 18-29 years with Graves' hyperthyroidism that later progressed to Graves' ophthalmopathy. Read as DNA, the sequence is TGCGCCTGCAGCCAAGAGTGGGCTAGCGGGAGCTACGAGCAGTACTTC. Translated, this gives CACSQEWASGSYEQYF.